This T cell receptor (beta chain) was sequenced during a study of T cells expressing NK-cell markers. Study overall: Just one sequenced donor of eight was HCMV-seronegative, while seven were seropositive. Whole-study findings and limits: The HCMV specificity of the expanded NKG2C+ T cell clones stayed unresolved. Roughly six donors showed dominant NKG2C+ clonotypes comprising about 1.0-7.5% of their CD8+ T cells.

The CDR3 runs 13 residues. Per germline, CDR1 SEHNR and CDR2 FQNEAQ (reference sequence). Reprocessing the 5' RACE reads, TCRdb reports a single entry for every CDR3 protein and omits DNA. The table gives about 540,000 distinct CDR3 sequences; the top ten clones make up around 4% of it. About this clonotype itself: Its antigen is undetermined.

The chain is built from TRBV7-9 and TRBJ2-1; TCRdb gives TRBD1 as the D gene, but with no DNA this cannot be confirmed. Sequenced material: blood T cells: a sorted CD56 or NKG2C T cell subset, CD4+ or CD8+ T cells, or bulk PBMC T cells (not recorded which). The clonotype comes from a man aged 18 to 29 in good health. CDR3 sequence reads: CAIHTGVHNEQFF.